This T cell receptor beta chain was identified during a study of blood T cell repertoires in COVID-19. V was pared by 10 bases and J by 4 bases, with 7 bases of the junction left unmatched. Germline lookup yields CDR1 WSHSY and CDR2 SAAADI. The CDR3 contains 13 residues. Sequenced by immunoSEQ multiplex PCR; TCRdb stores in-frame clones only, minus some. In the table there are about 55,000 clones, less than 90% of which are singletons. V and J are TRBV10-2 and TRBJ1-2; 9 nucleotides align to TRBD1. The clonotype originates from a woman in her sixties with acute or convalescent COVID-19. The sequenced sample consisted of peripheral blood. The CDR3 nucleotides read TGCGCCACCACAGGGGGCAAGGTCTATGGCTACACCTTC. It yields the protein CATTGGKVYGYTF.